This T cell receptor (beta chain) is from a study of technical replicates of blood from several donors. Sequenced by immunoSEQ multiplex PCR; TCRdb stores in-frame clones only, minus some. The table has some 80,000 clones, nearly 98% seen once; the top ten hold roughly 0.17%. Trimming removed 8 bases from V and 2 bases from J; junction bases left unmatched: 7. CDR1 and CDR2 from the germline V gene are MNHEY and SMNVEV (reference sequence). The CDR3 has 15 residues. V and J are TRBV27 and TRBJ2-7; 12 nucleotides agree with TRBD2. Material for sequencing was T cells isolated from PBMCs. This sequence originates from a human donor in good health. CDR3 coding DNA: TGTGCCAGCGCGAGACTAGCGGGAGATACCTACGAGCAGTACTTC. This codes for CASARLAGDTYEQYF.